Shown below are 9 T cell receptor beta chains from a single sample sequenced in a study of cytomegalovirus exposure and HLA in healthy donors. 60 Vbeta and 13 Jbeta primers were used in PCR. The protocol was immunoSEQ multiplex PCR, while the TCRdb copy is restricted to in-frame clones and leaves out a portion. This table has about 140,000 clones, roughly 80% appearing once. The sample was PBMCs. The origin of the receptors is a man younger than 35 in good health and CMV-seronegative.

The rearrangement uses TRBV21-1 and TRBJ1-1. TRBV21-1 corresponds to a pseudogene. The CDR3 consists of 16 residues. The CDR3 sequence: CASSNLRGEPITEAFF. Written as DNA, the CDR3 is TGTGCCAGCAGCAACCTTCGGGGGGAGCCGATCACTGAAGCTTTCTTT.

The chain combines TRBV6-1 with TRBJ2-1; 10 bases align to TRBD2. Germline CDR1 MNHNS, CDR2 SASEGT. V shed 0 bases, J shed 7 bases, and the junction held 3 bases outside the gene matches. The CDR3 consists of 15 residues. CDR3 nucleotides: TGTGCCAGCAGTGAAGCTAGCGGGGGGCTTAATGAGCAGTTCTTC. Amino acid sequence: CASSEASGGLNEQFF.

A single count supports this clone. J is TRBJ1-2 and V is TRBV2; the match to TRBD1 covers 12 bases. Unmatched junction bases numbered 8, after V lost 5 bases and J lost 4 bases. The CDR3 extends over 16 amino acids. Looked up from germline, CDR1 is SNHLY and CDR2 is FYNNEI. DNA of the CDR3: TGTGCCAGCAGTCGGAGGGGACAGGGGGCCAGCTATGGCTACACCTTC. It specifies CASSRRGQGASYGYTF.

The chain carries TRBV7-9 and TRBJ1-1; TRBD1 is a possible D gene (5 bases). V lost 3 bases and J lost 6, with 11 bases in between. CDR1 is SEHNR, CDR2 FQNEAQ, per germline (reference sequence). This CDR3 has 13 amino acids. As DNA, the CDR3 is TGTGCCAGCAGCTTGGCAGGGAGGTCTGAAGCTTTCTTT. Amino acid sequence: CASSLAGRSEAFF.

This clone was detected only a few times. The gene calls are TRBV5-5 and TRBJ1-2; the D is unclear. CDR3 length: 11 residues. V was trimmed by 0 bases and J by 12 bases, leaving 9 bases between them. Germline values: CDR1 SGHKS, CDR2 YYEKEE (reference sequence). CDR3 in DNA: TGTGCCAGCAGCTTGGGCCGGAGCCACACCTTC. Protein sequence: CASSLGRSHTF.

The rearrangement joins TRBV5-4 to TRBJ2-5, with TRBD1 matching over 10 bases. The CDR3 runs to 16 residues. Germline CDR1 is SGHNT and CDR2 is YYREEE (reference sequence). J was trimmed by 3 bases and V by 2 bases; bases with no gene match: 7. The CDR3 loop is CASSLAGTGVEETQYF. The CDR3 nucleotides are TGTGCCAGCAGCTTAGCCGGGACAGGGGTAGAAGAGACCCAGTACTTC.

The chain carries TRBV11-2 and TRBJ2-7; TRBD1 is a possible D gene (5 bases). CDR3 length: 15 residues. In germline, CDR1 is SGHAT, CDR2 FQNNGV. V was pared by 0 bases and J by 2 bases, with 11 bases between. The CDR3 coding sequence is TGTGCCAGCAGCTTAGATCGTTCAGGGACCTACGAGCAGTACTTC. This translates into CASSLDRSGTYEQYF.

The V gene is TRBV11-2, the J gene TRBJ2-5, with a weak D call TRBD2 (8 bases). Looked up from germline, CDR1 is SGHAT and CDR2 is FQNNGV. This CDR3 region has 15 residues. The V end lost 5 bases, the J end lost 4 bases, and 17 bases lay between the germline ends. The CDR3 DNA sequence: TGTGCCAGCAGCCCTCGGGAGGGGGCAGGAGAGACCCAGTACTTC. Encoded protein: CASSPREGAGETQYF.

This sequence joins TRBV5-1 and TRBJ2-7, with 10 bases lining up with TRBD1. CDR3 length: 14 amino acids. The germline V gene has CDR1 SGHRS and CDR2 YFSETQ. V shed 4 bases, J shed 6 bases, and the junction held 7 bases outside the gene matches. The CDR3 DNA sequence: TGCGCCAGCAGCACCGGGACAGGGGTCTTCGAGCAGTACTTC. It translates to CASSTGTGVFEQYF.